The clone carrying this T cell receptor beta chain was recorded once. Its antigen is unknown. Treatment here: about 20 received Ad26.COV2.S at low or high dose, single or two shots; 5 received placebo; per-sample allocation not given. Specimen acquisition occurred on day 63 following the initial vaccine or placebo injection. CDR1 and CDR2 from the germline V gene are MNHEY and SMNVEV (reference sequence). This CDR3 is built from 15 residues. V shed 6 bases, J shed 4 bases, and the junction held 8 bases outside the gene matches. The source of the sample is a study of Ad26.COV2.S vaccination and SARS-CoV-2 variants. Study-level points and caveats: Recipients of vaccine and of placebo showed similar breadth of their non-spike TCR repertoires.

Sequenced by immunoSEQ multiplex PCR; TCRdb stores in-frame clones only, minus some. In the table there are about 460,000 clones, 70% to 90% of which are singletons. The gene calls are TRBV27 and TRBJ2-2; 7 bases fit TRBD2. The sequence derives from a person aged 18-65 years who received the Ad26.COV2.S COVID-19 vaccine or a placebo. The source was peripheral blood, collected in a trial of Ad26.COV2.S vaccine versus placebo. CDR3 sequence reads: CASRTAGVATGELFF. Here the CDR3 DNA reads TGTGCCAGCAGAACCGCGGGAGTTGCCACCGGGGAGCTGTTTTTT.